These 7 T cell receptor beta chains were all obtained from the same sample, sequenced in a study of CD8 T cells in ankylosing spondylitis. Points from the study as a whole: What appeared characteristic of ankylosing spondylitis blood was a TCR beta motif of under 10 highly homologous variants.

What these receptors recognize is not known. TCRdb called the 5' RACE reads again in MiXCR, with one record for every CDR3 protein. The sample yields 200,000 to 250,000 distinct CDR3 sequences, about 16% seen once. Sequencing input: blood, either unsorted or a sorted T cell fraction (not recorded which). The receptors shown here come from a male donor with ankylosing spondylitis.

This sequence joins TRBV12-3 or TRBV12-4 and TRBJ2-1, with D possibly being TRBD2 (7 bases). The CDR3 is 18 amino acids. V shed 3 bases and J shed 0 bases, with 18 bases lying between them. The CDR3 region is CASSLYAGATFSYNEQFF. CDR3 nucleotide sequence: TGTGCCAGCAGTTTGTATGCGGGGGCGACATTCTCCTACAATGAGCAGTTCTTC.

This chain links TRBV4-2 with TRBJ2-7; D gene uncertain. The CDR3 consists of 13 residues. Germline CDR1 LGHNA, CDR2 YNFKEQ. The V end was cut by 3 bases, the J end by 2 bases, with 8 bases between. The CDR3 loop reads CASSHRRTYEQYF. CDR3 nucleotides: TGTGCCAGCAGCCATCGGCGCACCTACGAGCAGTACTTC.

The sample holds many counts of this clonotype. The chain is built from TRBV12-3 or TRBV12-4 and TRBJ2-7; 7 nucleotides align to TRBD2. The CDR3 spans 12 residues. Germline trimming cut 6 bases from V and 7 bases from J; bases unmatched to any gene: 6. The CDR3 DNA reads as TGTGCCAGCAGCGCACCGGGGGGAGAGCAGTACTTC. It yields the protein CASSAPGGEQYF.

The chain employs TRBV7-8 and TRBJ2-3, with a tentative D call TRBD2 (6 bases). V was cut by 6 bases and J by 4 bases, with 17 bases left in between. The germline V gene has CDR1 SGHVS and CDR2 FQNEAQ. The CDR3 totals 15 residues. The CDR3: CASSFLLGEADTQYF. The CDR3 DNA sequence: TGTGCCAGCAGTTTCCTCCTGGGGGAGGCAGATACGCAGTATTTT. Using reference TRBV7-8 and TRBJ2-3 for the parts outside the CDR3, the full variable domain is GAGVSQSPRYKVAKRGQDVALRCDPISGHVSLFWYQQALGQGPEFLTYFQNEAQLDKSGLPSDRFFAERPEGSVSTLKIQRTQQEDSAVYLCASSFLLGEADTQYFGPGTRLTVL.

This clonotype appeared many times. The chain has TRBV29-1 and TRBJ1-5; 7 nucleotides align to TRBD1. Germline V gene sequence: CDR1 SQVTM, CDR2 ANQGSEA. The J segment lost 6 bases and the V segment lost 0 bases, leaving 8 bases of the junction unmatched. This CDR3 spans 15 amino acids. DNA of the CDR3: TGCAGCGTTGAAGACCAGGGGGACCCTGGTCAGCCCCAGCATTTT. It codes for CSVEDQGDPGQPQHF.

In regard to this clonotype: At one end the junction does not follow the germline gene, possibly because of a read error. The V and J genes are TRBV20-1 and TRBJ2-7, with a weak D call TRBD1 (7 bases). CDR1 and CDR2 (germline): DFQATT, SNEGSKA (reference sequence). This CDR3 is built from 16 residues. CDR3 sequence: CCARDRAGPRSYEQYF. In nucleotides, the CDR3 is TGCTGTGCTAGAGACAGGGCGGGACCTCGCTCCTACGAGCAGTACTTC.

This clonotype was found a few times. The chain has TRBV15 and TRBJ1-6; D remains ambiguous. There are 15 residues in the CDR3. Deletions cut 4 bases from V and 7 bases from J, with 14 bases between. Germline CDR1 and CDR2: LNHNV and YYDKDF (reference sequence). The CDR3 loop reads CATSTGGEGNSPLHF. The CDR3, as DNA: TGTGCCACCAGCACGGGCGGAGAAGGGAATTCACCCCTCCACTTT.